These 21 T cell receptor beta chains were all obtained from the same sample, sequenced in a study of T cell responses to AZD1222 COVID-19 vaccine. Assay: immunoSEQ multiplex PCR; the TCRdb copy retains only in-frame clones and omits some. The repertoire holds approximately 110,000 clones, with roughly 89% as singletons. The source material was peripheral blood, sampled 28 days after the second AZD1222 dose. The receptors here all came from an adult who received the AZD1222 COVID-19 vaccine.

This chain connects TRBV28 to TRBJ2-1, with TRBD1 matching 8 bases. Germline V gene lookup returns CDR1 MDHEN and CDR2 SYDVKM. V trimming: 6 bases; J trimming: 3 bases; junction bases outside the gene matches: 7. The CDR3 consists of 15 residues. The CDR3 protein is CASSPGQGRYNEQFF. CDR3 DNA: TGTGCCAGCAGCCCAGGACAGGGTCGCTACAATGAGCAGTTCTTC. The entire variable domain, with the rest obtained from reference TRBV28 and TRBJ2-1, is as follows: DVKVTQSSRYLVKRTGEKVFLECVQDMDHENMFWYRQDPGLGLRLIYFSYDVKMKEKGDIPEGYSVSREKKERFSLILESASTNQTSMYLCASSPGQGRYNEQFFGPGTRLTVL.

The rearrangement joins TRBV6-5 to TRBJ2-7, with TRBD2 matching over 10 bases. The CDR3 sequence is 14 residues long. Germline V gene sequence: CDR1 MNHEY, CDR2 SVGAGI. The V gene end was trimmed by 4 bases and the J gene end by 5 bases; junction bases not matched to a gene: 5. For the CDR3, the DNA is TGTGCCAGCAGTTCAGCGGGAGGGTCGGACGAGCAGTACTTC. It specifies CASSSAGGSDEQYF.

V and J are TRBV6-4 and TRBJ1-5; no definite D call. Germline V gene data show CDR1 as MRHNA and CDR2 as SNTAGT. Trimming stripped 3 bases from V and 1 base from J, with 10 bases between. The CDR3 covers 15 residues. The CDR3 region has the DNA TGTGCCAGCAGTGAATGGGGTGGGAGCAATCAGCCCCAGCATTTT. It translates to CASSEWGGSNQPQHF.

The chain's CDR3 is CASSARLAGASNEQFF. In DNA form, the CDR3 reads TGTGCCAGCAGCGCTCGACTAGCGGGAGCTAGCAATGAGCAGTTCTTC. This rearrangement joins TRBV11-1 to TRBJ2-1; 12 bases line up with TRBD2. The junction had 8 bases not matched to a gene; V was cut back by 5 bases and J by 6 bases. The CDR3 extends over 16 amino acids. Germline V gives CDR1 SGHAT, CDR2 FQDESV (reference sequence).

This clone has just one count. Written as DNA, the CDR3 is TGTGCCAGCAGCCCCCCCCCAGCAGCCCGCACAGATACGCAGTATTTT. This translates into CASSPPPAARTDTQYF. The rearrangement links TRBV28 to TRBJ2-3, with D unresolved. Trimming removed 6 bases from V and 1 base from J, with 17 bases in between. From germline, CDR1 is MDHEN and CDR2 SYDVKM. The CDR3 contains 16 residues. Using reference TRBV28 and TRBJ2-3 for the parts outside the CDR3, the full variable domain is DVKVTQSSRYLVKRTGEKVFLECVQDMDHENMFWYRQDPGLGLRLIYFSYDVKMKEKGDIPEGYSVSREKKERFSLILESASTNQTSMYLCASSPPPAARTDTQYFGPGTRLTVL.

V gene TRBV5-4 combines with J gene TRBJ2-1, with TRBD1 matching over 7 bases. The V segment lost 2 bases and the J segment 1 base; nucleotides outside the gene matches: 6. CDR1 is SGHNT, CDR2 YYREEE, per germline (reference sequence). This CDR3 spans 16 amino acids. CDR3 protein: CASSLGVTGSYNEQFF. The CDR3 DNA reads TGTGCCAGCAGCTTAGGAGTGACAGGGTCCTACAATGAGCAGTTCTTC.

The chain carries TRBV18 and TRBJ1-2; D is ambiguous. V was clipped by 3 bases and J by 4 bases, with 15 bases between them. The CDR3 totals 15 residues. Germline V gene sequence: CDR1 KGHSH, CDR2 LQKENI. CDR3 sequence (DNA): TGTGCCAGCTCACCGCCCTGGGAACGGATCTATGGCTACACCTTC. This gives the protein CASSPPWERIYGYTF.

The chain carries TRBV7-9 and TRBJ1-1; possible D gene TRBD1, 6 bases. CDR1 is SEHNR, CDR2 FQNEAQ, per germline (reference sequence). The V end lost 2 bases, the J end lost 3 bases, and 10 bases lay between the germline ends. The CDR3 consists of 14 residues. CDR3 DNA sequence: TGTGCCAGCAGCTTAAGTACAGGGTACACTGAAGCTTTCTTT. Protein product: CASSLSTGYTEAFF.

The CDR3 bases are TGTGCCACCGTGACCCTACAGGGGGCGTCTGGCTACACCTTC. Translating it yields CATVTLQGASGYTF. The V and J genes are TRBV6-6 and TRBJ1-2; 9 bases agree with TRBD1. In germline, CDR1 is MNHNY, CDR2 SVGAGI (reference sequence). The CDR3 covers 14 residues. The ends lost 10 bases at V and 7 bases at J; junction bases unmatched: 13.

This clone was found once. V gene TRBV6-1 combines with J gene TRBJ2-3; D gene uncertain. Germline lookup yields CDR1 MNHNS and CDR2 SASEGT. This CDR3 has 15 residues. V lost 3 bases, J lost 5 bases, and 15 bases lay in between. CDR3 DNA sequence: TGTGCCAGCAGTGAGTCATACACCGCCGGAGATACGCAGTATTTT. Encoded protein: CASSESYTAGDTQYF.

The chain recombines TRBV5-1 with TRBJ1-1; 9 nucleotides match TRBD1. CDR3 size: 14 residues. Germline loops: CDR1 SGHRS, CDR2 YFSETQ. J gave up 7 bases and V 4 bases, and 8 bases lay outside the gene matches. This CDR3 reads CASSITRQGVEAFF. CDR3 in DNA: TGCGCCAGCAGCATAACCCGACAGGGGGTTGAAGCTTTCTTT. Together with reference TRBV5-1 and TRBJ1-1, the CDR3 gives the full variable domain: KAGVTQTPRYLIKTRGQQVTLSCSPISGHRSVSWYQQTPGQGLQFLFEYFSETQRNKGNFPGRFSGRQFSNSRSEMNVSTLELGDSALYLCASSITRQGVEAFFGQGTRLTVV.

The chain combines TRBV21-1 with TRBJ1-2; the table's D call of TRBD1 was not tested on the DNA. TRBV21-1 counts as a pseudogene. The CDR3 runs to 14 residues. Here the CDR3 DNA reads TGTGCCAGCAGCATTCCGGGACAGCAGTATGGCTACACCTTC. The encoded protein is CASSIPGQQYGYTF.

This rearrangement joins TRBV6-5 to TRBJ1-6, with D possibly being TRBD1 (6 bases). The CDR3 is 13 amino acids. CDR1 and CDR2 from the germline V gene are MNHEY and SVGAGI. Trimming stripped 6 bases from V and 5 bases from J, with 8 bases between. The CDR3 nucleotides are TGTGCCAGCAGACGGACAGATAATTCACCCCTCCACTTT. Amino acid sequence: CASRRTDNSPLHF.

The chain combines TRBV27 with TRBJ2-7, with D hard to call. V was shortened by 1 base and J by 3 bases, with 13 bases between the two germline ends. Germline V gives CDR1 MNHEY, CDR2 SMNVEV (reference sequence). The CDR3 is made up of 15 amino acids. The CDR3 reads CASSLLTRRLYEQYF. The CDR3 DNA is TGTGCCAGCAGTTTATTGACGAGGCGACTCTACGAGCAGTACTTC.

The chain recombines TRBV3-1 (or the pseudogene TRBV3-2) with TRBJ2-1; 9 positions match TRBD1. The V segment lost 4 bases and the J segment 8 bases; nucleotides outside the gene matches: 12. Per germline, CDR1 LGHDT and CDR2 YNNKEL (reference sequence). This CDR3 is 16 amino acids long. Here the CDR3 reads CASSLIRTGVTDEQFF. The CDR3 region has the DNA TGTGCCAGCAGCCTTATCCGGACAGGGGTTACGGATGAGCAGTTCTTC.

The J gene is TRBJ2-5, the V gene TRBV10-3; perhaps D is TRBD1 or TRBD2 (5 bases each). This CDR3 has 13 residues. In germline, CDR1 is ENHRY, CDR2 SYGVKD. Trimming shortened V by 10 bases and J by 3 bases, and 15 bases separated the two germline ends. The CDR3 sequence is CATRGAVKETQYF. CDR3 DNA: TGTGCCACCAGAGGGGCTGTAAAAGAGACCCAGTACTTC.

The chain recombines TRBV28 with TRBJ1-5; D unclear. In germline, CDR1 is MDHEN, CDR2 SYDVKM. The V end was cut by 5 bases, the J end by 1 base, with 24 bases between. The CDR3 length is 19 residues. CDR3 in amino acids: CASSIRRVSERRSNQPQHF. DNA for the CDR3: TGTGCCAGCAGTATTAGACGTGTTTCAGAAAGAAGGAGCAATCAGCCCCAGCATTTT.

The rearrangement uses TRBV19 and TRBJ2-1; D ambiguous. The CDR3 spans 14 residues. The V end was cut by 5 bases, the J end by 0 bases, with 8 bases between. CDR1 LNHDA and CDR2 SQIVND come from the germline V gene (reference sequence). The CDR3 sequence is CASSLASSYNEQFF. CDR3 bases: TGTGCCAGTAGTCTGGCTAGCTCCTACAATGAGCAGTTCTTC.

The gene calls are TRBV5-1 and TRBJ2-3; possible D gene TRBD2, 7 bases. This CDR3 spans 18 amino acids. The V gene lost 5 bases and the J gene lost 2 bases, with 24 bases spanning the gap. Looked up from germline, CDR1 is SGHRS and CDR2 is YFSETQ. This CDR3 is CASRRRWLAEGVTDTQYF. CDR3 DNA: TGCGCCAGCAGACGCCGGTGGCTAGCGGAGGGGGTCACAGATACGCAGTATTTT.

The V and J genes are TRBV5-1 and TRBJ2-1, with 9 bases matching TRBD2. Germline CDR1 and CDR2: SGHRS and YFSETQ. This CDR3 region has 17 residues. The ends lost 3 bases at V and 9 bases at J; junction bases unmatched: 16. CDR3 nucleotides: TGCGCCAGCAGCTCGGGAGGAATTTTAGCGGGAGATCGTGAGCAGTTCTTC. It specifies CASSSGGILAGDREQFF.

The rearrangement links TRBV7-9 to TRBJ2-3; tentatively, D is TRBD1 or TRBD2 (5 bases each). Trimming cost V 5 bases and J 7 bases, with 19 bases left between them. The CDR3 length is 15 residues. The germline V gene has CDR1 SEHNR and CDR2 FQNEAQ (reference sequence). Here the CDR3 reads CASSTTSLGVNTQYF. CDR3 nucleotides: TGTGCCAGCAGCACCACCTCGCTGGGGGTTAATACGCAGTATTTT.